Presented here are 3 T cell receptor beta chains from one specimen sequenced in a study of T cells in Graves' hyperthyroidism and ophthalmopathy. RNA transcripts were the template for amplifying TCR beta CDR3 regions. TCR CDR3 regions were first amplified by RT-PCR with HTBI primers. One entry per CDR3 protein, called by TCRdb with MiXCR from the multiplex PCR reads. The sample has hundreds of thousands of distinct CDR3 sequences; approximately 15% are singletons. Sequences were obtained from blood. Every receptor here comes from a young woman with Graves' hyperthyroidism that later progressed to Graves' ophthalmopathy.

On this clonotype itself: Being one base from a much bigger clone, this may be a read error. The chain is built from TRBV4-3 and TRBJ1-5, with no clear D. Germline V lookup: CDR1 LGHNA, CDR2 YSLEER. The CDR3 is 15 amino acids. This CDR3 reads CASSQMSVGNQSQHF. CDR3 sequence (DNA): TGCGCCAGCAGCCAAATGTCCGTGGGCAATCAGTCCCAGCATTTT.

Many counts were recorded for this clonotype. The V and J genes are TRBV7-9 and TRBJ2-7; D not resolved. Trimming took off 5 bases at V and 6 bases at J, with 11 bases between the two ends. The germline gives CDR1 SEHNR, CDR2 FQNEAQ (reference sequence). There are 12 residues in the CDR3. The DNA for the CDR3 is TGTGCCAGCAGCGCCGGTTTAACCGAGCAGTACTTC. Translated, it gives CASSAGLTEQYF.

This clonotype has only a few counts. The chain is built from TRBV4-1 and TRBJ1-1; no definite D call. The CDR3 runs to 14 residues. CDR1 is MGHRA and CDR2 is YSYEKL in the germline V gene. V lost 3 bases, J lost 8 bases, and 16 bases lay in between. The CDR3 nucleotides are TGCGCCAGCAGCCAGGAAAGAAGCGGACCCGAAGCTTTCTTT. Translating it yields CASSQERSGPEAFF.